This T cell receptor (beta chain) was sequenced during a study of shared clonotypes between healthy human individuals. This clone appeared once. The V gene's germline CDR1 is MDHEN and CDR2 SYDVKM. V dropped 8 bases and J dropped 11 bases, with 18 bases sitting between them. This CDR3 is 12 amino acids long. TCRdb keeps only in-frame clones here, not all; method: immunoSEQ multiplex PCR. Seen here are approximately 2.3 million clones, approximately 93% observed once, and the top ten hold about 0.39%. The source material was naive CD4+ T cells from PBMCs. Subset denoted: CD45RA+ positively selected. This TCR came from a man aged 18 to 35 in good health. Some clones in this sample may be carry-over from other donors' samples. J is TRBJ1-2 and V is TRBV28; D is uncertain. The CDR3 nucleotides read TGTGCCAGCCACGCCGGCAGTCTGGGGTACACCTTC. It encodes CASHAGSLGYTF.